This T cell receptor (beta chain) was identified during a study of CD8 T cells in Susac syndrome. Overall study results and limits: TCR sequencing and HLA analysis covered a relatively small number of individuals.

Random hexamers were used to reverse transcribe about 0.45 to 1 ug of RNA. Amplification of the TCR beta CDR3 was carried out by immunoSEQ multiplex PCR, which spanned a total of 54 Vbeta and 13 Jbeta segments. TCRdb re-called the immunoSEQ multiplex PCR reads with MiXCR, one entry per CDR3 protein. The sample records about 26,000 distinct CDR3 sequences, approximately 94% being singletons. A remark on this clonotype: What it recognizes is unknown.

With V trimmed by 5 bases and J by 6 bases, 6 bases remained unmatched. The CDR3 is made up of 13 amino acids. Germline V gene data show CDR1 as MNHEY and CDR2 as SVGEGT. Sequencing of TCR beta was undertaken in CD8+ and CD4+ T cells derived from blood. TEMRA cells underwent FACS enrichment and CD8+ and CD4+ T cells underwent negative isolation. The TCR sequence derives from a human donor in good health. The chain joins TRBV6-2 or TRBV6-3 to TRBJ1-2; the match to TRBD1 covers 7 bases. Sequenced sample: CD8+ T cells from PBMCs. The DNA of the CDR3 is TGTGCCAGCAGTCCTGACAGGGTCGATGGCTACACCTTC. Its translation is CASSPDRVDGYTF.